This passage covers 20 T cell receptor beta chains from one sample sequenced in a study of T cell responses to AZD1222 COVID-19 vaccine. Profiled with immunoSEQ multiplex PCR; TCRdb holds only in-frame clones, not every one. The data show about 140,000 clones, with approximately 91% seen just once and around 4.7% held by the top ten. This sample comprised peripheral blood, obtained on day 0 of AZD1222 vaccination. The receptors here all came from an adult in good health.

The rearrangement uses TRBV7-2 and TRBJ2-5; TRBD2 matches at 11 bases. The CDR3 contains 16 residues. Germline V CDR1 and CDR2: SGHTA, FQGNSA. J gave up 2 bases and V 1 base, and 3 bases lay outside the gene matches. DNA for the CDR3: TGTGCCAGCAGCTTAGAGGTAGCGGGGGGGCAAGAGACCCAGTACTTC. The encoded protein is CASSLEVAGGQETQYF.

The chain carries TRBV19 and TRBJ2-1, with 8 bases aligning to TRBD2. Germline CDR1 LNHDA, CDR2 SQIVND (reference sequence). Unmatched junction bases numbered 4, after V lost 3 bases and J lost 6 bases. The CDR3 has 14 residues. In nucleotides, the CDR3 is TGTGCCAGTAGTATGTCGGGAGGGTCCAATGAGCAGTTCTTC. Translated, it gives CASSMSGGSNEQFF.

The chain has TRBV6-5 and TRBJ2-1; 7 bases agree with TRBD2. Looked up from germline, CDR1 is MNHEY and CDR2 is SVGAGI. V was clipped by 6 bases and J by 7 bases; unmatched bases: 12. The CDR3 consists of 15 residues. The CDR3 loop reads CASSPRLAFMNEQFF. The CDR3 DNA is TGTGCCAGCAGCCCCCGACTAGCCTTCATGAATGAGCAGTTCTTC.

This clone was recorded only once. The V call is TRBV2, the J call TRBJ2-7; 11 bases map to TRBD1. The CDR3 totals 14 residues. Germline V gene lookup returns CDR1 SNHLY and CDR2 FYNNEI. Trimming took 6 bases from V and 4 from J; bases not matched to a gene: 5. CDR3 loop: CASRPGQGVYEQYF. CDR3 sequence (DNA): TGTGCCAGCAGACCGGGACAGGGGGTTTACGAGCAGTACTTC.

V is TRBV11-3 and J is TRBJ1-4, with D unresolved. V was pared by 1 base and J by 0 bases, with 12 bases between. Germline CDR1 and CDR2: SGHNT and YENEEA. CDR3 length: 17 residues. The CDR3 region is CASSLGWTSATNEKLFF. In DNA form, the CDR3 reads TGTGCCAGCAGCTTAGGTTGGACGTCTGCAACTAATGAAAAACTGTTTTTT.

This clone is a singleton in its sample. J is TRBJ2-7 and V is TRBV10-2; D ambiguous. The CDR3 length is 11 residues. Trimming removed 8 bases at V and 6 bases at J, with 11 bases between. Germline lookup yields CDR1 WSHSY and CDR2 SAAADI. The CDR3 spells CASSVGPEQYF. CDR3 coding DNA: TGCGCCAGCTCGGTCGGTCCCGAGCAGTACTTC.

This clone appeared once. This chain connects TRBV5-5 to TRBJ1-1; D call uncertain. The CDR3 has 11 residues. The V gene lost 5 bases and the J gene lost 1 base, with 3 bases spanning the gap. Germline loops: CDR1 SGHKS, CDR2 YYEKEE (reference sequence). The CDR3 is CASSRNTEAFF. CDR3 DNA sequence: TGTGCCAGCAGTCGGAACACTGAAGCTTTCTTT.

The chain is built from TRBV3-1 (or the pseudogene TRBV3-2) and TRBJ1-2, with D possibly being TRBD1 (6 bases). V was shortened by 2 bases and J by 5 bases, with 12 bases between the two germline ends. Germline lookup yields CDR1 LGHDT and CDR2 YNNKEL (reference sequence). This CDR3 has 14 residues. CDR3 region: CASSQREGVYGYTF. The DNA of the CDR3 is TGTGCCAGCAGCCAACGGGAGGGGGTTTATGGCTACACCTTC.

The CDR3 loop is CASSLGGVSPLHF. In DNA form, the CDR3 reads TGTGCCAGCAGCTTGGGGGGCGTTTCACCCCTCCACTTT. The rearrangement uses TRBV11-2 and TRBJ1-6; weak D call: TRBD1 (6 bases). The CDR3 runs to 13 residues. The germline V and J ends were trimmed by 3 bases and 9 bases, with 9 bases remaining between them. Per germline, CDR1 SGHAT and CDR2 FQNNGV.

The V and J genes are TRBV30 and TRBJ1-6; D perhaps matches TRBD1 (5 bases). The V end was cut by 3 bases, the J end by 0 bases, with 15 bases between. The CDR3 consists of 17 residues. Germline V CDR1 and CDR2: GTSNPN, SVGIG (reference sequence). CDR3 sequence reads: CAWRARQLSSYNSPLHF. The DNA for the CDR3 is TGTGCCTGGAGAGCTAGACAGCTTAGCTCCTATAATTCACCCCTCCACTTT. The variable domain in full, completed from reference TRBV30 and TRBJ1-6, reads SQTIHQWPATLVQPVGSPLSLECTVEGTSNPNLYWYRQAAGRGLQLLFYSVGIGQISSEVPQNLSASRPQDRQFILSSKKLLLSDSGFYLCAWRARQLSSYNSPLHFGNGTRLTVT.

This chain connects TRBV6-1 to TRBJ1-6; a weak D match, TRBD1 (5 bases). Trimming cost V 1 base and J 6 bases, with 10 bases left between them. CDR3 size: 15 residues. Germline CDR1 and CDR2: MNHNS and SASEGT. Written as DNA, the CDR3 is TGTGCCAGCAGTGAAGACCGGGGCGGTAATTCACCCCTCCACTTT. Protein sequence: CASSEDRGGNSPLHF.

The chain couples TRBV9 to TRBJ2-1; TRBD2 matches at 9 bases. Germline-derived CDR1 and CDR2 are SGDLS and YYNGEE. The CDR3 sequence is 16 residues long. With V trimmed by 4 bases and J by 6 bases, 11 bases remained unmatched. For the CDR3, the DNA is TGTGCCAGCAGCTTACGCCGGGGTAGCGGGAGCAATGAGCAGTTCTTC. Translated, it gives CASSLRRGSGSNEQFF.

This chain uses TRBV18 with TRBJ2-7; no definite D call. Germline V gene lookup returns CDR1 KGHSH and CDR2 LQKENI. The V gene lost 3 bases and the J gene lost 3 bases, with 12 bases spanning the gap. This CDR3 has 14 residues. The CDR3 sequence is CASSPGASSYEQYF. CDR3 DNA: TGTGCCAGCTCACCCGGCGCATCCAGCTACGAGCAGTACTTC.

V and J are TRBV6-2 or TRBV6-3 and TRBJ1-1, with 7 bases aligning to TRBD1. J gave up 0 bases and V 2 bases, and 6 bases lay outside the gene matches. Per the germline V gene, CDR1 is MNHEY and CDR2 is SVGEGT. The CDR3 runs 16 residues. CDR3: CASSYLPGQLNTEAFF. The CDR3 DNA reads TGTGCCAGCAGTTACCTCCCGGGACAGCTGAACACTGAAGCTTTCTTT.

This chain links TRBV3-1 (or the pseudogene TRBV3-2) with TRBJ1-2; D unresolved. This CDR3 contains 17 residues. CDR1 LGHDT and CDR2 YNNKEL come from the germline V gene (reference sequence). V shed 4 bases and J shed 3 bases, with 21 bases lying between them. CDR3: CASSPPLWSNSYYGYTF. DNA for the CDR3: TGTGCCAGCAGCCCCCCTTTGTGGAGCAATTCTTACTATGGCTACACCTTC.

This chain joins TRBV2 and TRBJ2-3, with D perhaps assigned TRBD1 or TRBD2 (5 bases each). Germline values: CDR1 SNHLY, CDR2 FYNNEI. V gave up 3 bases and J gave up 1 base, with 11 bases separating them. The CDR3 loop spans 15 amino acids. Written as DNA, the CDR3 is TGTGCCAGCAGTGAGACCGTGGGACGCACAGATACGCAGTATTTT. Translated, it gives CASSETVGRTDTQYF. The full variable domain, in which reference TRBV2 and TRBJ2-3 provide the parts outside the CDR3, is EPEVTQTPSHQVTQMGQEVILRCVPISNHLYFYWYRQILGQKVEFLVSFYNNEISEKSEIFDDQFSVERPDGSNFTLKIRSTKLEDSAMYFCASSETVGRTDTQYFGPGTRLTVL.

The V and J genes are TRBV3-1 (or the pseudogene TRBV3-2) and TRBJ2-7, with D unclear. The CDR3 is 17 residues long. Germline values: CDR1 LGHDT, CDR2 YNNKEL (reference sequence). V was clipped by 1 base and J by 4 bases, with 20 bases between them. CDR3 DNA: TGTGCCAGCAGCCAAGCGTTAAGGACCCCTCTGGGGTACGAGCAGTACTTC. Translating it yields CASSQALRTPLGYEQYF.

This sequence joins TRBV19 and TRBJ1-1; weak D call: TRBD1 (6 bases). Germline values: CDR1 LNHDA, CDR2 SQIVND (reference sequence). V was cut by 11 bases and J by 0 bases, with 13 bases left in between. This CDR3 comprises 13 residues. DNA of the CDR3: TGTGCCGTCAGGACAGACCTGAACACTGAAGCTTTCTTT. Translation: CAVRTDLNTEAFF.

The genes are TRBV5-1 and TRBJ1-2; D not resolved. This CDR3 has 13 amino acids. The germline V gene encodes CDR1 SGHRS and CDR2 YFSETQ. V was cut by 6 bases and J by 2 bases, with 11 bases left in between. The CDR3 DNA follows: TGCGCCAGCACCCCGGGAGAGAACTATGGCTACACCTTC. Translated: CASTPGENYGYTF.

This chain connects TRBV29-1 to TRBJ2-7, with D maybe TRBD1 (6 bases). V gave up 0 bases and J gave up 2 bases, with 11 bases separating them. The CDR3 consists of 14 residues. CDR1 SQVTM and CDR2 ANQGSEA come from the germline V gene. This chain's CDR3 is CSVEDAAGAYEQYF. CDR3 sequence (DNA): TGCAGCGTTGAAGACGCGGCAGGGGCCTACGAGCAGTACTTC.